Reported below is one T cell receptor (beta chain). The antigen is not known. Documented time point: week 5, during vaccination. One vaccine dose held 300 ug of mutant IDH1 20-mer peptide and came with topical imiquimod. The assay was immunoSEQ multiplex PCR, and TCRdb's table has in-frame clones only and misses some. The data contain roughly 40,000 clones, roughly nine tenths of them seen just once; the ten biggest clones take up around 2.5%. This sample is drawn from a study of a mutant IDH1 vaccine in newly diagnosed glioma. Germline CDR1 is ENHRY and CDR2 is SYGVKD. The CDR3 extends over 15 amino acids. V lost 2 bases, J lost 6 bases, and 7 bases stayed unmatched.

The clonotype originates from a man aged 50 to 60 with glioma. The chain uses TRBV10-3 and TRBJ1-5, with TRBD1 matching 7 bases. The sample in question was PBMCs, obtained from a glioma patient whose treatment included an IDH1 peptide vaccine. CDR3 nucleotides: TGTGCCATCAGTGAGACAGGGGTAGCTGCTCAGCCCCAGCATTTT. Residues: CAISETGVAAQPQHF.